This T cell receptor (beta chain) was documented in a study of cytomegalovirus exposure and HLA in healthy donors. Vbeta (60) and Jbeta (13) primers were used in the PCR. Generated by immunoSEQ multiplex PCR, the TCRdb table keeps only in-frame clones and is missing some. Found here are some 74,000 clones, about 72% of them singletons; the top ten hold less than 25%. V lost 8 bases, J lost 6 bases, and 20 bases lay in between. Germline V gene lookup returns CDR1 MNHEY and CDR2 SMNVEV (reference sequence). CDR3 length: 14 amino acids. In its sample, this clone was seen once. This TCR was recovered from a man in his forties or fifties in good health and CMV-seropositive. Material for sequencing was PBMCs. V gene TRBV27 combines with J gene TRBJ2-7; tentatively, D is TRBD1 (5 bases). DNA for the CDR3: TGTGCCAGCGGACCTTTTCTCAAGGGGTCCGAGCAGTACTTC. Translated, it gives CASGPFLKGSEQYF.